This is a list of T cell receptor beta chains from one sample in a study of T cells in Graves' hyperthyroidism and ophthalmopathy. TCRdb processed the multiplex PCR reads anew with MiXCR; each CDR3 protein has one entry. This sample carries 600,000 to 900,000 distinct CDR3 sequences, about 16% of them seen once, and the ten largest clones take around 8.1%. The material sequenced was blood. The receptor set was obtained from a young man with Graves' hyperthyroidism. CDR3s include the opening cysteine and the closing phenylalanine or tryptophan. D genes are given only for firm matches. Only some rows state a clone size, as once, few, many or a class for expanded clones.

d_call j_call v_call clone_size cdr3_aa cdr3_nt
NA TRBJ1-1 TRBV7-9 few CASSPWGTRAMNTEAFF TGTGCCAGCAGCCCCTGGGGCACAAGGGCCATGAACACTGAAGCTTTCTTT
NA TRBJ1-1 TRBV29-1 many CSVASGGWTEAFF TGCAGCGTTGCCTCGGGCGGGTGGACTGAAGCTTTCTTT
NA TRBJ2-1 TRBV5-8 NA CASRDGQRYQYKEQFF TGTGCCAGCAGAGATGGACAGCGCTACCAATACAAAGAGCAGTTCTTC
TRBD2 TRBJ2-2 TRBV10-3 few CAISPRSGRTGELFF TGTGCCATCAGTCCTCGTAGCGGGCGCACCGGGGAGCTGTTTTTT
NA TRBJ2-7 TRBV12-3/TRBV12-4 NA CASSSTGADPYEQYF TGTGCCAGCAGTTCTACCGGGGCAGACCCCTACGAGCAGTACTTC
NA TRBJ2-3 TRBV6-2/TRBV6-3 many CASSYIHRTQYF TGTGCCAGCAGTTACATCCACCGTACGCAGTATTTT
TRBD1 TRBJ1-1 TRBV28 many CASSPWNRGKGGTEAFF TGTGCCAGCAGTCCATGGAACAGGGGTAAGGGCGGGACTGAAGCTTTCTTT
TRBD1 TRBJ2-5 TRBV20-1 many CSARPGTGDETQYF TGCAGTGCTAGACCCGGGACAGGGGACGAGACCCAGTACTTC
NA TRBJ2-6 TRBV28 many CASSQWSGANVLTF TGTGCCAGCAGCCAATGGTCTGGGGCCAACGTCCTGACTTTC
TRBD2 TRBJ2-1 TRBV4-1 NA CASSALGGGYDEQFF TGCGCCAGCAGCGCTCTTGGGGGGGGGTACGATGAGCAGTTCTTC
NA TRBJ2-7 TRBV12-3/TRBV12-4 many CASSLKGVYEQYF TGTGCCAGCAGTTTAAAGGGGGTCTACGAGCAGTACTTC
NA TRBJ2-2 TRBV6-1 NA CASSEVQGGGIGELFF TGTGCCAGCAGTGAAGTCCAGGGTGGGGGGATTGGGGAGCTGTTTTTT
TRBD2 TRBJ2-1 TRBV6-2/TRBV6-3 many CASRRGLAGVSYNEQFF TGTGCCAGCAGGCGAGGACTAGCGGGAGTTTCCTACAATGAGCAGTTCTTC
NA TRBJ2-2 TRBV2 few CASSESMDRSNTGELFF TGTGCCAGCAGTGAAAGCATGGACAGATCGAACACCGGGGAGCTGTTTTTT
TRBD2 TRBJ2-1 TRBV20-1 few CSARSQLAGTHNEQFF TGCAGTGCTAGATCCCAACTAGCGGGAACCCACAATGAGCAGTTCTTC
TRBD2 TRBJ2-1 TRBV11-3 many CASSVSGINEQFF TGTGCCAGCAGCGTGAGCGGGATCAATGAGCAGTTCTTC
NA TRBJ2-7 TRBV6-2/TRBV6-3 NA CASNLSPGLDEQYF TGTGCCAGCAACTTAAGCCCTGGGCTCGACGAGCAGTACTTC
TRBD1 TRBJ1-5 TRBV4-3 NA CASSQEYRGRSNQPQHF TGCGCCAGCAGCCAAGAATACAGGGGGAGGAGCAATCAGCCCCAGCATTTT
NA TRBJ2-7 TRBV19 NA CASKEEGRGHEQYF TGTGCCAGTAAGGAAGAAGGCAGGGGCCACGAGCAGTACTTC
NA TRBJ2-1 TRBV20-1 NA CSASPGEQFF TGCAGTGCTAGCCCTGGTGAGCAGTTCTTC
NA TRBJ1-5 TRBV11-2 many CASSLGGGKPQHF TGTGCCAGCAGCTTAGGCGGGGGAAAGCCCCAGCATTTT
NA TRBJ1-2 TRBV5-1 many CASSLQQARIGYTF TGCGCCAGCAGCTTACAACAGGCCCGCATTGGCTACACCTTC